Listed below are T cell receptor beta chains from one sample, sequenced in a study of technical replicates of blood from a few donors. TCRdb's copy holds only in-frame clones and misses some; the assay was immunoSEQ multiplex PCR. The repertoire includes about 54,000 clones, 94% of them detected once, and 0.2% to 0.25% sits in the top ten. The sequenced sample was T cells isolated from PBMCs. Receptor source: a human donor in good health. CDR3s include the opening cysteine and the closing phenylalanine or tryptophan. The D gene is left open where the match is weak. The size of a clone is reported for some rows only, either as once, few or many, or as a class for expanded clones.

>NA|TRBV28|NA|TRBJ2-3
CASSFGQTFTDTQYF
TGTGCCAGCAGTTTTGGTCAGACTTTCACAGATACGCAGTATTTT
>NA|TRBV15|NA|TRBJ1-4
CATSRGSQGPNEKLFF
TGTGCCACCAGCAGAGGATCTCAGGGTCCTAATGAAAAACTGTTTTTT
>TRBD2|TRBV6-5|once|TRBJ2-3
CASSPAGGASDTQYF
TGTGCCAGCAGCCCCGCCGGGGGGGCCTCAGATACGCAGTATTTT
>TRBD1|TRBV28|NA|TRBJ1-5
CASRQGASQPQHF
TGTGCCAGTCGACAGGGGGCGAGTCAGCCCCAGCATTTT
>TRBD1|TRBV7-4|NA|TRBJ1-5
CASSLRDRGGNQPQHF
TGTGCCAGCAGTCTCCGGGACAGGGGAGGCAATCAGCCCCAGCATTTT
>NA|TRBV29-1|NA|TRBJ1-2
CSVGQGLPRGYTF
TGCAGCGTTGGGCAGGGCCTACCACGAGGCTACACCTTC
>NA|TRBV6-6|once|TRBJ1-5
CASSYPMEPQHF
TGTGCCAGCAGTTACCCTATGGAGCCCCAGCATTTT
>NA|TRBV11-2|NA|TRBJ1-3
CASSPTGFANTIYF
TGTGCCAGCAGCCCAACAGGGTTCGCGAACACCATATATTTT
>NA|TRBV10-2|NA|TRBJ1-5
CASSDGKQPQHF
TGCGCCAGCAGTGATGGCAAACAGCCCCAGCATTTT
>TRBD1|TRBV11-2|NA|TRBJ2-7
CASSLSIPGQGSSYEQYF
TGTGCCAGCAGCTTATCAATACCGGGACAGGGGTCCTCCTACGAGCAGTACTTC
>NA|TRBV28|NA|TRBJ2-5
CASSLGRQETQYF
TGTGCCAGCAGTTTGGGGCGGCAAGAGACCCAGTACTTC
>NA|TRBV10-1|NA|TRBJ2-7
CASGGLQLWEQYF
TGCGCCAGCGGGGGACTCCAGCTATGGGAGCAGTACTTC
>TRBD2|TRBV9|NA|TRBJ2-1
CASDQGLAGYNEQFF
TGTGCCAGCGACCAAGGACTAGCGGGGTACAATGAGCAGTTCTTC
>TRBD2|TRBV29-1|once|TRBJ2-5
CSVVPWEGRETQYF
TGCAGCGTTGTACCATGGGAGGGCCGAGAGACCCAGTACTTC
>NA|TRBV28|NA|TRBJ1-5
CASSLKAGTYSNQPQHF
TGTGCCAGCAGTTTAAAGGCAGGGACATATAGCAATCAGCCCCAGCATTTT
>TRBD2|TRBV5-4|NA|TRBJ2-3
CASNSGSPTDTQYF
TGTGCCAGCAATAGCGGGAGCCCCACAGATACGCAGTATTTT
>TRBD2|TRBV28|NA|TRBJ2-7
CASSLDSGGISYEQYF
TGTGCCAGCAGTTTGGATAGCGGGGGTATCTCCTACGAGCAGTACTTC
>TRBD1|TRBV28|NA|TRBJ1-2
CASSPGTANYGYTF
TGTGCCAGCAGTCCCGGGACAGCTAACTATGGCTACACCTTC
>NA|TRBV7-9|NA|TRBJ2-1
CASSQRAGYNEQFF
TGTGCCAGCAGCCAAAGGGCGGGCTACAATGAGCAGTTCTTC
>TRBD2|TRBV28|NA|TRBJ2-7
CASSARTLGGVGPYEQYF
TGTGCCAGCAGTGCCCGTACCCTGGGGGGGGTGGGGCCCTACGAGCAGTACTTC
>NA|TRBV6-5|NA|TRBJ1-4
CASSYSPLSEKLFF
TGTGCCAGCAGTTACTCTCCCCTTTCGGAAAAACTGTTTTTT
>NA|TRBV28|NA|TRBJ2-5
CASNSRGGETQYF
TGTGCCAGCAATTCGAGGGGGGGGGAGACCCAGTACTTC
>NA|TRBV28|NA|TRBJ2-2
CASSLGLWSTGELFF
TGTGCCAGCAGCCTTGGTTTATGGAGCACCGGGGAGCTGTTTTTT
>TRBD1|TRBV7-9|NA|TRBJ1-1
CASSPRTGNTEAFF
TGTGCCAGCAGCCCACGGACAGGGAACACTGAAGCTTTCTTT
>NA|TRBV28|NA|TRBJ2-7
CASSYQPGLPAYEQYF
TGTGCCAGCAGTTATCAGCCGGGACTGCCTGCCTACGAGCAGTACTTC
>TRBD1|TRBV6-5|NA|TRBJ2-7
CASSYTPGQGSSEQYF
TGTGCCAGCAGTTACACCCCGGGACAGGGATCGTCCGAGCAGTACTTC
>TRBD1|TRBV5-1|NA|TRBJ2-7
CASMGDRYYEQYF
TGCGCCAGCATGGGGGACAGGTATTACGAGCAGTACTTC
>NA|TRBV7-9|NA|TRBJ2-1
CASSPRGGGPNEQFF
TGTGCCAGCAGCCCGCGGGGCGGGGGCCCCAATGAGCAGTTCTTC
>NA|TRBV6-5|NA|TRBJ2-1
CASSYREFGYNEQFF
TGTGCCAGCAGTTACAGGGAGTTCGGATACAATGAGCAGTTCTTC
>TRBD1|TRBV18|NA|TRBJ1-2
CASSPPTGTGYTF
TGTGCCAGCTCACCACCGACAGGGACTGGCTACACCTTC
>NA|TRBV10-3|NA|TRBJ2-1
CAISESGGDSYNEQFF
TGTGCCATCAGTGAGTCAGGGGGGGATTCCTACAATGAGCAGTTCTTC
>TRBD1|TRBV7-8|NA|TRBJ2-7
CASSTPGQGISYEQYF
TGTGCCAGCAGCACACCAGGACAGGGCATCTCCTACGAGCAGTACTTC
>TRBD1|TRBV15|NA|TRBJ2-4
CATSRGTGGLKNIQYF
TGTGCCACCAGCAGGGGAACAGGGGGGTTAAAAAACATTCAGTACTTC
>NA|TRBV28|once|TRBJ1-5
CASSFITSNQPQHF
TGTGCCAGCAGTTTTATTACTTCCAATCAGCCCCAGCATTTT
>NA|TRBV7-9|NA|TRBJ1-2
CASSLDRQGGYTF
TGTGCCAGCAGCTTAGATCGCCAGGGAGGCTACACCTTC
>TRBD1|TRBV11-3|NA|TRBJ2-3
CASSGGTGVMGDTQYF
TGTGCCAGCAGCGGGGGGACAGGGGTTATGGGAGATACGCAGTATTTT
>NA|TRBV7-8|NA|TRBJ1-6
CASSLAGGAGPPNSPLHF
TGTGCCAGCAGCTTAGCGGGAGGCGCGGGGCCCCCTAATTCACCCCTCCACTTT
>NA|TRBV7-9|NA|TRBJ1-4
CASSLREATNEKLFF
TGTGCCAGCAGCTTGAGAGAAGCAACTAATGAAAAACTGTTTTTT
>NA|TRBV5-1|NA|TRBJ2-7
CASNGLTAYEQYF
TGCGCCAGCAATGGACTTACTGCCTACGAGCAGTACTTC
>NA|TRBV23-1|NA|TRBJ1-5
CASSLRLNNQPQHF
TGCGCCAGCAGTCTAAGACTTAATAATCAGCCCCAGCATTTT
>TRBD2|TRBV10-2|NA|TRBJ2-1
CASIGPSGSEEQFF
TGCGCCAGCATTGGCCCTAGCGGGAGTGAGGAGCAGTTCTTC
>TRBD1|TRBV14|NA|TRBJ2-1
CASSQYRGSYNEQFF
TGTGCCAGCAGCCAATACAGGGGTTCCTACAATGAGCAGTTCTTC
>TRBD2|TRBV5-1|NA|TRBJ2-1
CASSSSAGGISYNEQFF
TGCGCCAGCAGCTCCTCAGCGGGGGGCATCTCCTACAATGAGCAGTTCTTC
>NA|TRBV5-4|NA|TRBJ2-3
CASSSKAGSTDTQYF
TGTGCCAGCAGCTCAAAGGCGGGTTCCACAGATACGCAGTATTTT
>NA|TRBV7-9|NA|TRBJ1-5
CASSTSSFYNQPQHF
TGTGCCAGCAGCACGAGCTCTTTCTACAATCAGCCCCAGCATTTT
>NA|TRBV29-1|NA|TRBJ1-2
CSVGVIGYGYTF
TGCAGCGTCGGGGTGATTGGGTATGGCTACACCTTC
>NA|TRBV7-9|NA|TRBJ1-5
CASSLGTVSNQPQHF
TGTGCCAGCAGCTTAGGAACTGTTTCGAATCAGCCCCAGCATTTT
>NA|TRBV7-3|once|TRBJ1-6
CASSPNRSPNSPLHF
TGTGCCAGCAGCCCCAACCGTAGTCCTAATTCACCCCTCCACTTT